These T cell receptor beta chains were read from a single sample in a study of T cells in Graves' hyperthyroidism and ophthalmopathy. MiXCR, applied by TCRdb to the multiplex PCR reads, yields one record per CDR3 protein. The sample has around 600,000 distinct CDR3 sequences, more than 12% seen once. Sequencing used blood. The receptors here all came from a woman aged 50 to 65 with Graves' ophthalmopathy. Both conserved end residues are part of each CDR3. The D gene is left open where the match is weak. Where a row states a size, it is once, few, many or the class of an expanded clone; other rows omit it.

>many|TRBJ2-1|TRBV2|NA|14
CASCGTDPYNEQFF
TGTGCCAGTTGCGGGACAGATCCATACAATGAGCAGTTCTTC
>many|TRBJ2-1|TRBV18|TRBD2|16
CASSPSSGRYYNEQFF
TGTGCCAGCTCACCTAGTAGCGGGAGATACTACAATGAGCAGTTCTTC
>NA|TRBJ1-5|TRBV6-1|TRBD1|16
CASSPPRDRVSQPQHF
TGTGCCAGCAGTCCGCCGCGGGACAGGGTGAGTCAGCCCCAGCATTTT
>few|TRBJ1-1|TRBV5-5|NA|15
CASSRQPGVNTEAFF
TGTGCCAGCAGCCGGCAACCTGGGGTGAACACTGAAGCTTTCTTT
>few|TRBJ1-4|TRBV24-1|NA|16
CATSDTGSATNEKLFF
TGTGCCACCAGTGATACAGGGTCAGCAACTAATGAAAAACTGTTTTTT
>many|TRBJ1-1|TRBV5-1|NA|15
CASSPPGQGNTEAFF
TGCGCCAGCAGCCCGCCAGGGCAGGGCAACACTGAAGCTTTCTTT
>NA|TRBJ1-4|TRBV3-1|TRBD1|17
CASSLRGQGPTNEKLFF
TGTGCCAGCAGCCTCCGAGGACAGGGACCAACTAATGAAAAACTGTTTTTT
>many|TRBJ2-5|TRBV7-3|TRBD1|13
CASSRGQQETQYF
TGTGCCAGCAGCCGGGGACAGCAAGAGACCCAGTACTTC
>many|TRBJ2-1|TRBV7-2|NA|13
CASSHNTDNEQFF
TGTGCCAGCAGCCACAACACCGACAATGAGCAGTTCTTC
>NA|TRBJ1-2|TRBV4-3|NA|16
CASSQDLRTLGYGYTF
TGCGCCAGCAGCCAAGATTTGAGGACATTAGGCTATGGCTACACCTTC
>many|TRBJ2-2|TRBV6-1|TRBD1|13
CASSRDRARELFF
TGTGCCAGCAGCCGAGACAGGGCCCGGGAGCTGTTTTTT
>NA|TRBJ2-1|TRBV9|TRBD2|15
CASSVSGTTYNEQFF
TGTGCCAGCAGCGTATCCGGGACTACATACAATGAGCAGTTCTTC
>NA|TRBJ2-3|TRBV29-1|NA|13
CSVEPGEAGTQYF
TGCAGCGTTGAACCGGGAGAGGCAGGTACGCAGTATTTT
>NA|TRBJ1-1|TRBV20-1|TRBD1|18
CSARVLLGQGWMNTEAFF
TGCAGTGCTAGGGTACTGTTAGGACAGGGGTGGATGAACACTGAAGCTTTCTTT
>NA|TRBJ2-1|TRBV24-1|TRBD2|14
CATSEAGVYNEQFF
TGTGCCACCAGCGAAGCGGGAGTATACAATGAGCAGTTCTTC
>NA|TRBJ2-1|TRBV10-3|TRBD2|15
CATGLAGVSYNEQFF
TGTGCCACCGGACTAGCGGGAGTTTCTTACAATGAGCAGTTCTTC
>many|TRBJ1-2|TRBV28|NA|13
CASSFGFNYGYTF
TGTGCCAGCAGTTTCGGGTTCAACTATGGCTACACCTTC
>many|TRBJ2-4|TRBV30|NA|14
CAWSGGQGPNIQYF
TGTGCCTGGAGTGGGGGTCAGGGACCAAACATTCAGTACTTC
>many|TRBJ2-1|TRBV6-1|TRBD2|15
CASSPPGRMGNEQFF
TGTGCCAGCAGTCCACCCGGGAGGATGGGCAATGAGCAGTTCTTC
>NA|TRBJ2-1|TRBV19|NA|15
CASSMGPNSYNEQFF
TGTGCCAGTAGTATGGGTCCGAACTCCTACAATGAGCAGTTCTTC
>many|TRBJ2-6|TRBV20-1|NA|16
CSARSDGSSGANVLTF
TGCAGTGCTAGGTCCGACGGTTCCTCTGGGGCCAACGTCCTGACTTTC
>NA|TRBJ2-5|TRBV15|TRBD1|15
CATQMLQGAGETQYF
TGTGCCACGCAAATGTTACAGGGGGCTGGGGAGACCCAGTACTTC
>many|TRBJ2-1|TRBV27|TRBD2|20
CASSLSRSSGRLRPPNEQFF
TGTGCCAGCAGTTTATCGAGGTCTAGCGGGAGACTGCGACCTCCCAATGAGCAGTTCTTC
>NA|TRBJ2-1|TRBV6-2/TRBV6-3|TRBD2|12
CASSYTSGSQFF
TGTGCCAGCAGTTATACTAGCGGGAGCCAGTTCTTC
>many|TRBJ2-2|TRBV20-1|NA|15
CSVQAGQGNPGELFF
TGCAGTGTACAAGCTGGGCAGGGAAACCCCGGGGAGCTGTTTTTT
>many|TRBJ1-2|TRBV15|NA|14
CATSRGGGSYGYTF
TGTGCCACCAGCAGAGGGGGGGGGAGCTATGGCTACACCTTC
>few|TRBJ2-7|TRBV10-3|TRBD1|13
CAVSVDRAYEQYF
TGTGCCGTCAGTGTTGACAGGGCCTACGAGCAGTACTTC
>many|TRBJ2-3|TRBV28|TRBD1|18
CASSTSQNRGQVADTQYF
TGTGCCAGCAGTACCTCTCAGAACAGGGGGCAGGTCGCAGATACGCAGTATTTT
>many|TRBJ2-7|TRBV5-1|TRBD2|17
CASSFWTSGVSSYEQYF
TGCGCCAGCAGCTTTTGGACTAGCGGAGTAAGCTCCTACGAGCAGTACTTC